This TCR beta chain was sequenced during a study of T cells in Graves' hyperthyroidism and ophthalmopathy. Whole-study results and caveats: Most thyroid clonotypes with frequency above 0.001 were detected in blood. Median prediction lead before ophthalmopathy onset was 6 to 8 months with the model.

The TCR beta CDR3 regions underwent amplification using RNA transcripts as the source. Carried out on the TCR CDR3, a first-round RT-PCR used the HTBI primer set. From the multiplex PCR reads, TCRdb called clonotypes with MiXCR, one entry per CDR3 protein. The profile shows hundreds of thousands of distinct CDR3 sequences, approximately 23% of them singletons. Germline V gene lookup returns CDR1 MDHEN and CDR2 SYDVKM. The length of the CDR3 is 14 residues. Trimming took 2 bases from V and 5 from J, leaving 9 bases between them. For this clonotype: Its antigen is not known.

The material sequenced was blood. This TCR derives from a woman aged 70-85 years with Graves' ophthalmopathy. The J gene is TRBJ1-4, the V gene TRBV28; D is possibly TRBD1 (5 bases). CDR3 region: CASSLRQLNEKLFF. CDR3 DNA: TGTGCCAGCAGTTTACGACAGCTGAATGAAAAACTGTTTTTT.